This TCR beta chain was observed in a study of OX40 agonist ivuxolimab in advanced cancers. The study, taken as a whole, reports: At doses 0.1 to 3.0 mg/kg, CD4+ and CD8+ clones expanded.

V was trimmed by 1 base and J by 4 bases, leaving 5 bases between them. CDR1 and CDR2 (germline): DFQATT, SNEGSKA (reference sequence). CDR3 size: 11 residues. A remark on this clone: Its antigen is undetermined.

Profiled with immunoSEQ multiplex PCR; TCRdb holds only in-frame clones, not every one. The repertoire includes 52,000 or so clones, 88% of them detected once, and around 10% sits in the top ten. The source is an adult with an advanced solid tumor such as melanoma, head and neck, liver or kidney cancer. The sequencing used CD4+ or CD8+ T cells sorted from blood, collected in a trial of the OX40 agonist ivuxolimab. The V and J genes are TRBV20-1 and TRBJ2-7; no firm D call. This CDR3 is CSARAVYEQYV. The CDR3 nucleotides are TGCAGTGCTAGAGCTGTGTACGAGCAGTACGTC.